The source of this T cell receptor beta chain is a study of response to subunit inactivated influenza vaccine listed by TCRdb under 2018. The study in broad terms: Deep quantitative T cell receptor repertoire profiling was used in the study to track responses to a trivalent subunit inactivated influenza vaccine. Results and caveats for the whole study, not just this receptor: According to the authors, only a limited number of new T cells may be recruited by each seasonal influenza vaccination.

V has 5 bases trimmed and J has 5 bases trimmed; junction bases matching no gene number 3. From the germline V gene (reference sequence), CDR1 is SEHNR and CDR2 is FQNEAQ. Taken from cysteine to phenylalanine, the CDR3 has 13 residues. Only CDR3 DNA remains: 39 bases, in frame from the first base. Library construction relied on RT-PCR. The instrument was an Illumina HiSeq 2500. The public reads were reanalyzed by TCRdb: fastp trimming at Q25, MiXCR alignment, in-frame beta chains only. Identical CDR3 protein sequences are pooled into one entry, listed with their most common genes and DNA. A total of more than 450,000 distinct CDR3 sequences appear in this sample, 6.5% to 8% of them only once. The ten biggest clones cover 13% of the sample. There are a few counts of this clonotype. Its antigen specificity is not known. Within one base of it there is no much larger clone, and no base qualities were kept.

The starting material was PBMCs from blood, obtained 23 to 25 months after vaccination. The source is a man between 50 and 69 years old who received an inactivated influenza vaccine. Donor details come from another sample of the same person, matched by shared clones. This receptor chain uses TRBV7-9 and TRBJ2-4, with 7 middle bases fitting TRBD1. The encoded CDR3 is CASSPDRENIQYF. The DNA sequence reads TGTGCCAGCAGCCCAGACAGGGAAAACATTCAGTACTTC. The full variable domain, completed from the reference TRBV7-9 and TRBJ2-4 proteins outside the CDR3, reads DTGVSQNPRHKITKRGQNVTFRCDPISEHNRLYWYRQTLGQGPEFLTYFQNEAQLEKSRLLSDRFSAERPKGSFSTLEIQRTEQGDSAMYLCASSPDRENIQYFGAGTRLSVL.